This TCR beta chain was retrieved from a study of T cells in Graves' hyperthyroidism and ophthalmopathy. At the level of the study: At the time of initial diagnosis and before any treatment, peripheral blood was collected.

PBMCs stemmed from approximately 10 ml fresh peripheral blood. CDR3 length: 12 amino acids. Germline CDR1 reads SGHKS; CDR2 reads YYEKEE (reference sequence). About this clonotype itself: Antigen unknown. Sequence at one end of the junction differs from germline and may be a read error.

TCR beta CDR3 regions were amplified from RNA transcripts. The TCR CDR3 first-round RT-PCR relied on the HTBI primer set. Using its own MiXCR run on the multiplex PCR reads, TCRdb lists one record per CDR3 protein. The table lists more than 300,000 distinct CDR3 sequences, about 14% of them singletons, with about 11% in the top ten. General observations from the study: Progression to ophthalmopathy was predicted a median of about 6.6 months early.

The chain is built from TRBV5-5 and TRBJ2-3; D is undetermined. This receptor was taken from a woman in her sixties with Graves' hyperthyroidism. Sequenced sample: blood. In DNA form, the CDR3 reads TGTGCCAGCAGCCACTCCACAGATGCGCAGTATTTT. Its translation: CASSHSTDAQYF.